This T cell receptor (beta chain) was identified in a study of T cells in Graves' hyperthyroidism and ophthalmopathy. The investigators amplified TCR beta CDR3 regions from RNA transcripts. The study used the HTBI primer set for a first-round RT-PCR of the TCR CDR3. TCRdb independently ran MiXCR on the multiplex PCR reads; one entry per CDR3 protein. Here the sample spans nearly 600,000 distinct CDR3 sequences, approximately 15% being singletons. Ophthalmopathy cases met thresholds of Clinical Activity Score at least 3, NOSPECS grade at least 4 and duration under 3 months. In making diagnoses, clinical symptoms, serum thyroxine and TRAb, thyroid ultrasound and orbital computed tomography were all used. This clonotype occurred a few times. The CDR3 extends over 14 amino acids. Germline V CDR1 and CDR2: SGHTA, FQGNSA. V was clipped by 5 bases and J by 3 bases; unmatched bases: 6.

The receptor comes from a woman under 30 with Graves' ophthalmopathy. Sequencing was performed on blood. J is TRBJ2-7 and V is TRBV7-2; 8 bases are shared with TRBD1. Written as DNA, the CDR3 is TGTGCCAGCAGCGTTTGGGACAGGAACTACGAGCAGTACTTC. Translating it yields CASSVWDRNYEQYF.